This T cell receptor (beta chain) came from a study of shared clonotypes between healthy human individuals. Whole-study context: Sampling drew on donors who were two women and three men aged 18 to 49.

Study processing details: Junction-only immunoSEQ data arrived without quality scores, meaning filtering differed. The data were produced by immunoSEQ multiplex PCR, yet TCRdb's version contains in-frame clones alone and is incomplete. The V and J calls and clone size come from that table; D and trimming were worked out from the DNA. This sample carries roughly 2.5 million clones, approximately 92% of them seen once, and the ten largest clones take 0.13% to 0.15%. The CDR3 extends over 17 amino acids. V gave up 0 bases and J gave up 1 base; unmatched junction bases: 4. CDR1 is SGDLS, CDR2 YYNGEE, per germline.

The TCR sequence derives from a man younger than 30 in good health. This chain links TRBV9 with TRBJ2-6; 7 nucleotides line up with TRBD1. Sample: naive CD4+ T cells sorted from blood. Documented subset: CD45RA+ positively selected. The chain's CDR3 is CASSVAQGESGANVLTF. DNA for the CDR3: TGTGCCAGCAGCGTAGCTCAGGGGGAATCTGGGGCCAACGTCCTGACTTTC. Variable domain in full (rest from reference TRBV9 and TRBJ2-6): DSGVTQTPKHLITATGQRVTLRCSPRSGDLSVYWYQQSLDQGLQFLIQYYNGEERAKGNILERFSAQQFPDLHSELNLSSLELGDSALYFCASSVAQGESGANVLTFGAGSRLTVL.